This TCR beta chain was sequenced in a study of blood T cell repertoires in COVID-19. The overall study: Sample material is recorded as cDNA or gDNA derived from T cells, B-cell-depleted T cells, or PBMCs.

Germline CDR1 reads SGHRS; CDR2 reads YFSETQ. The germline V and J ends were trimmed by 1 base and 2 bases, with 12 bases remaining between them. CDR3 length equals 15 residues. Sequencing used immunoSEQ multiplex PCR; TCRdb keeps in-frame clones, though not all of them. The sample shows about 200,000 clones, around 89% of them seen only once. The TCR comes from a human donor in a cohort sampled during active COVID-19. V gene TRBV5-1 combines with J gene TRBJ2-5; D remains unclear. Sequencing used peripheral blood. The CDR3: CASSLTPTLQETQYF. The CDR3 nucleotides are TGCGCCAGCAGCTTGACCCCGACTCTTCAAGAGACCCAGTACTTC.